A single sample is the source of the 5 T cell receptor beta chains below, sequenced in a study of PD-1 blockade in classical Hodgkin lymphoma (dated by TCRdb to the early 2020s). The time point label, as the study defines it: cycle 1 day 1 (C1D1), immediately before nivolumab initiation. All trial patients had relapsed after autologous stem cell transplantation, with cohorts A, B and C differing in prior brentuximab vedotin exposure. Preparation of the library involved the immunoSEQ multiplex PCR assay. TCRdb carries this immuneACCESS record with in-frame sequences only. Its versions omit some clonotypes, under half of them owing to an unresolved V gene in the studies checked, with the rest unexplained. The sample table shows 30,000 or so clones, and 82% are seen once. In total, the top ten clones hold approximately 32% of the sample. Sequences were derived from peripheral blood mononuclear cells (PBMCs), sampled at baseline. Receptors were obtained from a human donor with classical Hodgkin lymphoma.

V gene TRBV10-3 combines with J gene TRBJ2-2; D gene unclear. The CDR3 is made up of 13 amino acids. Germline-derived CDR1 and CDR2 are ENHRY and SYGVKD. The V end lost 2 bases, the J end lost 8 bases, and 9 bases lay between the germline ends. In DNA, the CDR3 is TGTGCCATCAGTGAGCAGCTCCTTGGGGAGCTGTTTTTT. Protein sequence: CAISEQLLGELFF.

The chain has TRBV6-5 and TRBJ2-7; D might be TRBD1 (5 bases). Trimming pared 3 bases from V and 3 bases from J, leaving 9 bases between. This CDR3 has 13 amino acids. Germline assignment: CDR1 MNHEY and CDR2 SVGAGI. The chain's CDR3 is CASSYKGYYEQYF. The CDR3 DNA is TGTGCCAGCAGTTATAAGGGGTACTACGAGCAGTACTTC.

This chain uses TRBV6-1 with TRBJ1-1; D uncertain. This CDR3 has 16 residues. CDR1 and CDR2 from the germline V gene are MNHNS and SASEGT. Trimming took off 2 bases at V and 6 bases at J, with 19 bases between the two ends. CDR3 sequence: CASSESPGVGDAEAFF. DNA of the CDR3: TGTGCCAGCAGTGAAAGTCCGGGAGTAGGTGATGCTGAAGCTTTCTTT.

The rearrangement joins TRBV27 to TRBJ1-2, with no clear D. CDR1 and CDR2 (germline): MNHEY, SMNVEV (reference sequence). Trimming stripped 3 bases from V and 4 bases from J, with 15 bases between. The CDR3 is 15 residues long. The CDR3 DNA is TGTGCCAGCAGTTTGAAGCAGGCGGCCACCTATGGCTACACCTTC. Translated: CASSLKQAATYGYTF.

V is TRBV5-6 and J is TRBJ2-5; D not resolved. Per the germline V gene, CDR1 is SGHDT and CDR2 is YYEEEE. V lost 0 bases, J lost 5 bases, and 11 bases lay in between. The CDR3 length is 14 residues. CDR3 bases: TGTGCCAGCAGCTTGGGTCGCCGGGCGGAGACCCAGTACTTC. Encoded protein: CASSLGRRAETQYF.